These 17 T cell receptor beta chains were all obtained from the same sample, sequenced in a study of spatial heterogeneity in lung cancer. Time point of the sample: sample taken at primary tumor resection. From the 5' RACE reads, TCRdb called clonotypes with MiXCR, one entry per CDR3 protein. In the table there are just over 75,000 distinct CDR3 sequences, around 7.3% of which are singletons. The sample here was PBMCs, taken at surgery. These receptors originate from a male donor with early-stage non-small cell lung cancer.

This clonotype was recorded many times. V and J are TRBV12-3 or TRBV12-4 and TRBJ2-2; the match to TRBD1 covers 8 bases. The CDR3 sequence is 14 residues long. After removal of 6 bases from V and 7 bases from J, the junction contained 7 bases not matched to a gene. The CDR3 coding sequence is TGTGCCAGCAGACCGGGGACAGGAGTCGGGGAGCTGTTTTTT. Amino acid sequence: CASRPGTGVGELFF.

The CDR3 reads CASSTTTSADTQYF. The CDR3 nucleotides are TGTGCCAGTAGTACCACGACTAGCGCAGATACGCAGTATTTT. The chain uses TRBV19 and TRBJ2-3; TRBD2 matches 8 bases. Germline assignment: CDR1 LNHDA and CDR2 SQIVND (reference sequence). V was clipped by 4 bases and J by 4 bases; unmatched bases: 4. This CDR3 region has 14 residues.

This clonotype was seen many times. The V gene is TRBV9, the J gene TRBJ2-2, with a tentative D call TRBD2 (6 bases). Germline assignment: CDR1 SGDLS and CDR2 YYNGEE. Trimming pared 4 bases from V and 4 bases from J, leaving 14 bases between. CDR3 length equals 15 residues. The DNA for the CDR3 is TGTGCCAGCAGCAGGGACGGGAGAACCACCGGGGAGCTGTTTTTT. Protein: CASSRDGRTTGELFF.

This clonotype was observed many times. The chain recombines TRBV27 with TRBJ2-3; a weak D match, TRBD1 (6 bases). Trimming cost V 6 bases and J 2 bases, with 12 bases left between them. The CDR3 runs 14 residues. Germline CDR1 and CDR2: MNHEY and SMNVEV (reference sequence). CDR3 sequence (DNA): TGTGCCAGCAGACAGGGTTGGCCCACAGATACGCAGTATTTT. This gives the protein CASRQGWPTDTQYF.

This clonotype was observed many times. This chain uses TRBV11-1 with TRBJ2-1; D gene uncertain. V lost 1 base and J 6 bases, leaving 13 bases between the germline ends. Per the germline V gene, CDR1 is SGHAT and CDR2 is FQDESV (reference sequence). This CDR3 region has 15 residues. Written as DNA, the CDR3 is TGTGCCAGCAGCTTAGACCAGCGCGTCAGCAATGAGCAGTTCTTC. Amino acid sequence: CASSLDQRVSNEQFF.

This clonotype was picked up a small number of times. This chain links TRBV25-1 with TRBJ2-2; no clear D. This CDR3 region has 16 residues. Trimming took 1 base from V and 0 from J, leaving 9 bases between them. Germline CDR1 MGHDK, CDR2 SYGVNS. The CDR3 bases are TGTGCCAGCAGTGAATGGATAGGGACGAACACCGGGGAGCTGTTTTTT. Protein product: CASSEWIGTNTGELFF.

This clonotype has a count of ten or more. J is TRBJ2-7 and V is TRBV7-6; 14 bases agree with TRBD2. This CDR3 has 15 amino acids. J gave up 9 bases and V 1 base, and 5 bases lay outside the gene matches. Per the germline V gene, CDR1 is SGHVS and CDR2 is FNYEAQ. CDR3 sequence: CASSLDGLAGGTQYF. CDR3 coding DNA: TGTGCCAGCAGCTTAGACGGACTAGCGGGAGGAACGCAGTACTTC.

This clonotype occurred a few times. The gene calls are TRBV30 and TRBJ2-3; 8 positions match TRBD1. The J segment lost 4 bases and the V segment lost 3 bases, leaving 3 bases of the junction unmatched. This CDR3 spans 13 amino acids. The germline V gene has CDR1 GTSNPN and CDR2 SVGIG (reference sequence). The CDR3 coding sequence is TGTGCCTGGAGCGCAGGGGGCGCAGATACGCAGTATTTT. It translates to CAWSAGGADTQYF.

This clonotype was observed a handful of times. CDR3 in amino acids: CASSLGAAPNEKLFF. The CDR3 bases are TGCGCCAGCAGCTTGGGGGCAGCCCCTAATGAAAAACTGTTTTTT. V gene TRBV5-1 combines with J gene TRBJ1-4, with unresolved D. The germline CDR1 and CDR2 sequences are SGHRS and YFSETQ. Trimming removed 0 bases at V and 3 bases at J, with 9 bases between. The CDR3 length is 15 residues. The full variable domain, its missing parts supplied by reference TRBV5-1 and TRBJ1-4, is KAGVTQTPRYLIKTRGQQVTLSCSPISGHRSVSWYQQTPGQGLQFLFEYFSETQRNKGNFPGRFSGRQFSNSRSEMNVSTLELGDSALYLCASSLGAAPNEKLFFGSGTQLSVL.

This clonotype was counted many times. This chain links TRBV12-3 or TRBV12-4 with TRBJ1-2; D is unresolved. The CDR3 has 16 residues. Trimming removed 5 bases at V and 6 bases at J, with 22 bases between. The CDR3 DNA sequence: TGTGCCAGCAGTCTTCTTCCCCTCGCGGGAGGTCATGGCTACACCTTC. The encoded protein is CASSLLPLAGGHGYTF.

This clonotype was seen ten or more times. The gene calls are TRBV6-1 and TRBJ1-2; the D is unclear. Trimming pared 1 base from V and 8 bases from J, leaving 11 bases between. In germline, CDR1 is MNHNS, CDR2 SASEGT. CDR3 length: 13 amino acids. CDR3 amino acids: CASSEGGYRGYTF. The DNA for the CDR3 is TGTGCCAGCAGTGAAGGAGGGTATCGGGGCTACACCTTC.

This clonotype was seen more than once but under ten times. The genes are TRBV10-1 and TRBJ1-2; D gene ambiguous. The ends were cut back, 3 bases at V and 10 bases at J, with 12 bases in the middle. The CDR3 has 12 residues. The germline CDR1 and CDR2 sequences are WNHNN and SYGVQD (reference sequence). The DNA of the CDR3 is TGCGCCAGCAGTGAAGGACGGACCGCCTACACCTTC. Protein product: CASSEGRTAYTF.

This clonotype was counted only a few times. CDR3 amino acids: CASSEALETGRYHEQYF. In DNA form, the CDR3 reads TGTGCCAGCAGTGAAGCGCTAGAGACAGGGAGGTACCACGAGCAGTACTTC. This rearrangement joins TRBV2 to TRBJ2-7; tentatively, D is TRBD1 (7 bases). In germline, CDR1 is SNHLY, CDR2 FYNNEI. The CDR3 runs 17 residues. Trimming left V 0 bases short and J 5 bases short, with 20 bases between.

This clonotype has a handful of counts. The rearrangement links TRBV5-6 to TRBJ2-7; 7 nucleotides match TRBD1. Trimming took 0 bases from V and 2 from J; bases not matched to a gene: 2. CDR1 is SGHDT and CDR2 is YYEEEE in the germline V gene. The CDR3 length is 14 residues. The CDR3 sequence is CASSLVQGAYEQYF. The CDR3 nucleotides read TGTGCCAGCAGCTTGGTTCAGGGGGCCTACGAGCAGTACTTC.

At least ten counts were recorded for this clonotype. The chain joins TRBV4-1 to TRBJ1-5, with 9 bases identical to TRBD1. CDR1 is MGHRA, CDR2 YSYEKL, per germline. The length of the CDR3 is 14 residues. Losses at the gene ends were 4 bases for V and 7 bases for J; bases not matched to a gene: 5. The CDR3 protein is CASSLRQGDQPQHF. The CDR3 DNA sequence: TGCGCCAGCAGCCTCCGACAGGGGGACCAGCCCCAGCATTTT.

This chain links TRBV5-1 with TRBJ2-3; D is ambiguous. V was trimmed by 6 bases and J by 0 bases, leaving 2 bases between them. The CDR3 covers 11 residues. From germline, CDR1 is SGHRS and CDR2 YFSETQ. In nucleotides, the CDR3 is TGCGCCAGCACCAGCACAGATACGCAGTATTTT. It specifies CASTSTDTQYF.

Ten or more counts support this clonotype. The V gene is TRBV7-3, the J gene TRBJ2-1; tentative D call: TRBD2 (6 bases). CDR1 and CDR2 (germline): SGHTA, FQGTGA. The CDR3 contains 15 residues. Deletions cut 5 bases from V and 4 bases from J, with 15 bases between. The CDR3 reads CASSLGTGLYNEQFF. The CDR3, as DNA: TGTGCCAGCAGCCTAGGGACTGGACTATACAATGAGCAGTTCTTC.